Below, one T cell receptor (beta chain) is given with its context. This sample was taken from a study of blood T cell repertoires in COVID-19. Study overall: COVID-19 samples, acute and convalescent, were from the United States, Italy and Spain.

Per the original data handling: For nucleated cells, counts were estimated from reference gene primer amplification. Measured with immunoSEQ multiplex PCR; TCRdb has only the in-frame clones, and not every one. That table is the source of V, J and clone size, and D and trimming were worked out from the DNA. The sample lists about 200,000 clones, approximately 88% occurring once. Trimming pared 2 bases from V and 2 bases from J, leaving 8 bases between. Germline CDR1 and CDR2: MGHDK and SYGVNS. The CDR3 spans 14 residues. The sample comprised peripheral blood. This rearrangement joins TRBV25-1 to TRBJ2-3; D perhaps matches TRBD2 (5 bases). This sequence originates from a man in his forties with acute or convalescent COVID-19. In nucleotides, the CDR3 is TGTGCCAGCAGTGAACCGGGGATCACAGATACGCAGTATTTT. Protein product: CASSEPGITDTQYF.